Listed below are T cell receptor beta chains from one sample, sequenced in a study of OX40 agonist ivuxolimab in advanced cancers. Sequencing was performed with immunoSEQ multiplex PCR; in TCRdb, only in-frame clones are kept and a portion is missing. The sample lists around 70,000 clones, about 90% occurring once. Material: CD4+ or CD8+ T cells sorted from blood, obtained in a trial of the OX40 agonist ivuxolimab. Receptors originate from an adult with an advanced solid tumor such as melanoma, head and neck, liver or kidney cancer. CDR3s include the opening cysteine and the closing phenylalanine or tryptophan. A D gene is named only where the DNA matches it firmly. Not every row has a clone size; where given, it reads once, few, many or a size class.

CDR3aa: CASLPRTGYNSPLHF; CDR3nt: TGTGCCAGCCTCCCCAGGACAGGCTATAATTCACCCCTCCACTTT; v_gene: TRBV6-1; abundance: few; j_gene: TRBJ1-6; d_gene: TRBD1
CDR3aa: CASGSTTNPPTGSEQFF; CDR3nt: TGTGCTAGTGGTTCTACTACAAACCCCCCGACAGGGAGTGAGCAGTTCTTC; v_gene: TRBV12-5; abundance: -; j_gene: TRBJ2-1; d_gene: TRBD1
CDR3aa: CASSWGGGNQPQHF; CDR3nt: TGTGCCAGCAGTTGGGGGGGCGGCAATCAGCCCCAGCATTTT; v_gene: TRBV27; abundance: -; j_gene: TRBJ1-5; d_gene: -
CDR3aa: CASSIRVGRATYEQYF; CDR3nt: TGTGCCAGTAGTATCCGCGTGGGCAGGGCTACCTACGAGCAGTACTTC; v_gene: TRBV19; abundance: -; j_gene: TRBJ2-7; d_gene: -
CDR3aa: CAWSVGNEQFF; CDR3nt: TGTGCCTGGAGTGTAGGCAATGAGCAGTTCTTC; v_gene: TRBV30; abundance: -; j_gene: TRBJ2-1; d_gene: -
CDR3aa: CASSQRKQSGELFF; CDR3nt: TGTGCCAGCAGCCAAAGAAAGCAATCCGGGGAGCTGTTTTTT; v_gene: TRBV7-9; abundance: -; j_gene: TRBJ2-2; d_gene: -
CDR3aa: CSADYGYTF; CDR3nt: TGCAGTGCTGATTATGGCTACACCTTC; v_gene: TRBV20-1; abundance: -; j_gene: TRBJ1-2; d_gene: -
CDR3aa: CASSLDSDPIVREKSAEAFF; CDR3nt: TGTGCCAGCAGCTTAGATTCGGACCCCATCGTACGGGAGAAAAGCGCTGAAGCTTTCTTT; v_gene: TRBV11-2; abundance: -; j_gene: TRBJ1-1; d_gene: -
CDR3aa: CASSLSPYGGTGYTF; CDR3nt: TGTGCCAGCAGTCTCTCTCCGTACGGGGGCACGGGCTACACCTTC; v_gene: TRBV27; abundance: -; j_gene: TRBJ1-2; d_gene: -
CDR3aa: CASSSPGREGFGDEQFF; CDR3nt: TGTGCCAGCAGTTCCCCCGGGCGGGAGGGCTTTGGCGATGAGCAGTTCTTC; v_gene: TRBV27; abundance: -; j_gene: TRBJ2-1; d_gene: TRBD2
CDR3aa: CASSWTADMNTEAFF; CDR3nt: TGTGCCAGCAGTTGGACAGCTGATATGAACACTGAAGCTTTCTTT; v_gene: TRBV27; abundance: -; j_gene: TRBJ1-1; d_gene: -
CDR3aa: CASSLSLGGNGYTF; CDR3nt: TGTGCCAGCAGCTTGTCACTCGGAGGCAATGGCTACACCTTC; v_gene: TRBV5-6; abundance: -; j_gene: TRBJ1-2; d_gene: -
CDR3aa: CASLSVGGLTGELFF; CDR3nt: TGTGCCAGCCTCTCCGTGGGGGGGCTAACCGGGGAGCTGTTTTTT; v_gene: TRBV7-9; abundance: -; j_gene: TRBJ2-2; d_gene: -
CDR3aa: CASSLGTGNNSPLHF; CDR3nt: TGTGCCAGCAGCTTAGGGACAGGGAATAATTCACCCCTCCACTTT; v_gene: TRBV7-8; abundance: -; j_gene: TRBJ1-6; d_gene: TRBD1
CDR3aa: CASSPFYRGHGGELFF; CDR3nt: TGCGCCAGCAGCCCATTCTACAGGGGGCACGGCGGGGAGCTGTTTTTT; v_gene: TRBV4-3; abundance: once; j_gene: TRBJ2-2; d_gene: TRBD1
CDR3aa: CAWSPGEFYEQYF; CDR3nt: TGTGCCTGGAGTCCTGGGGAATTCTACGAGCAGTACTTC; v_gene: TRBV30; abundance: -; j_gene: TRBJ2-7; d_gene: -
CDR3aa: CASSQGSGTDNFF; CDR3nt: TGCGCCAGCAGCCAAGGGTCCGGGACAGATAATTTCTTT; v_gene: TRBV4-1; abundance: -; j_gene: TRBJ1-1; d_gene: TRBD1
CDR3aa: CASSPGPGSGLYNEQFF; CDR3nt: TGTGCCAGCAGCCCCGGTCCGGGGTCGGGTCTCTACAATGAGCAGTTCTTC; v_gene: TRBV13; abundance: -; j_gene: TRBJ2-1; d_gene: -
CDR3aa: CASSLSETQYF; CDR3nt: TGTGCCAGCAGTCTCTCTGAAACCCAGTACTTC; v_gene: TRBV6-5; abundance: -; j_gene: TRBJ2-5; d_gene: -
CDR3aa: CASSQDRISYEQYF; CDR3nt: TGCGCCAGCAGCCAAGACAGGATCTCCTACGAGCAGTACTTC; v_gene: TRBV4-3; abundance: -; j_gene: TRBJ2-7; d_gene: -
CDR3aa: CASSVAGGGYEQYF; CDR3nt: TGTGCCAGCAGCGTAGCAGGTGGGGGTTACGAGCAGTACTTC; v_gene: TRBV9; abundance: -; j_gene: TRBJ2-7; d_gene: -
CDR3aa: CASSLLGQGAGSTEAFF; CDR3nt: TGTGCCAGCAGCTTATTGGGACAGGGGGCCGGTAGCACTGAAGCTTTCTTT; v_gene: TRBV7-3; abundance: -; j_gene: TRBJ1-1; d_gene: TRBD1
CDR3aa: CSVGQSNTEAFF; CDR3nt: TGCAGCGTTGGACAGAGCAACACTGAAGCTTTCTTT; v_gene: TRBV29-1; abundance: -; j_gene: TRBJ1-1; d_gene: -
CDR3aa: CASSPGTSYEQYF; CDR3nt: TGTGCCAGCAGTCCCGGGACTAGCTACGAGCAGTACTTC; v_gene: TRBV27; abundance: -; j_gene: TRBJ2-7; d_gene: TRBD2
CDR3aa: CASSPEAGSQSEAFF; CDR3nt: TGTGCCAGCAGCCCAGAGGCGGGTTCACAATCTGAAGCTTTCTTT; v_gene: TRBV14; abundance: -; j_gene: TRBJ1-1; d_gene: -
CDR3aa: CAWSVKGFRSEAFF; CDR3nt: TGTGCCTGGAGTGTCAAGGGATTCAGATCTGAAGCTTTCTTT; v_gene: TRBV30; abundance: -; j_gene: TRBJ1-1; d_gene: -
CDR3aa: CASSFDVNYGYTF; CDR3nt: TGTGCCAGCAGTTTTGACGTTAACTATGGCTACACCTTC; v_gene: TRBV27; abundance: -; j_gene: TRBJ1-2; d_gene: -
CDR3aa: CASSLESPTFETQYF; CDR3nt: TGCGCCAGCAGCTTGGAGTCACCCACCTTCGAGACCCAGTACTTC; v_gene: TRBV5-1; abundance: -; j_gene: TRBJ2-5; d_gene: -
CDR3aa: CASSLGESGELFF; CDR3nt: TGTGCCAGCAGTTTAGGAGAGAGCGGGGAGCTGTTTTTT; v_gene: TRBV27; abundance: -; j_gene: TRBJ2-2; d_gene: -
CDR3aa: CASSQEPISYNEQFF; CDR3nt: TGCGCCAGCAGCCAAGAACCCATCTCCTACAATGAGCAGTTCTTC; v_gene: TRBV4-1; abundance: once; j_gene: TRBJ2-1; d_gene: -
CDR3aa: CASNPGGQETQYF; CDR3nt: TGTGCCAGCAACCCCGGAGGTCAAGAGACCCAGTACTTC; v_gene: TRBV6-1; abundance: -; j_gene: TRBJ2-5; d_gene: -
CDR3aa: CASSYGTQQFF; CDR3nt: TGTGCCAGCAGTTACGGGACGCAGCAGTTCTTC; v_gene: TRBV6-1; abundance: once; j_gene: TRBJ2-1; d_gene: -
CDR3aa: CAWSVPTARMMTEAFF; CDR3nt: TGTGCCTGGAGTGTACCGACAGCCCGAATGATGACTGAAGCTTTCTTT; v_gene: TRBV30; abundance: -; j_gene: TRBJ1-1; d_gene: -
CDR3aa: CASSLAGATNQPQHF; CDR3nt: TGTGCCAGCAGCTTAGCAGGGGCCACGAATCAGCCCCAGCATTTT; v_gene: TRBV7-9; abundance: -; j_gene: TRBJ1-5; d_gene: -
CDR3aa: CATSRPGSNLYEQYF; CDR3nt: TGTGCCACCAGCAGACCGGGATCGAACCTCTACGAGCAGTACTTC; v_gene: TRBV15; abundance: once; j_gene: TRBJ2-7; d_gene: -
CDR3aa: CASSLPTGTGRRAKNIQYF; CDR3nt: TGCGCCAGCAGCTTGCCCACCGGGACAGGGAGAAGAGCCAAAAACATTCAGTACTTC; v_gene: TRBV5-1; abundance: -; j_gene: TRBJ2-4; d_gene: TRBD1
CDR3aa: CASSPREDTNTIYF; CDR3nt: TGCGCCAGCAGCCCTCGGGAGGACACAAACACCATATATTTT; v_gene: TRBV4-3; abundance: -; j_gene: TRBJ1-3; d_gene: -
CDR3aa: CASSCIDRKTYGYTF; CDR3nt: TGTGCCAGTAGTTGTATAGATCGAAAGACCTATGGCTACACCTTC; v_gene: TRBV19; abundance: once; j_gene: TRBJ1-2; d_gene: -
CDR3aa: CASSRVTWSSYNSPLHF; CDR3nt: TGTGCCAGCAGCAGGGTGACCTGGAGCTCCTATAATTCACCCCTCCACTTT; v_gene: TRBV27; abundance: -; j_gene: TRBJ1-6; d_gene: -
CDR3aa: CASSHTSGGYNEQFF; CDR3nt: TGTGCCAGCAGCCACACTAGCGGGGGCTACAATGAGCAGTTCTTC; v_gene: TRBV7-3; abundance: -; j_gene: TRBJ2-1; d_gene: TRBD2
CDR3aa: CASRNSQGANSPLHF; CDR3nt: TGTGCCAGCAGGAACTCACAGGGGGCAAATTCACCCCTCCACTTT; v_gene: TRBV6-5; abundance: -; j_gene: TRBJ1-6; d_gene: TRBD1
CDR3aa: CSVEDNRATLGGEQFF; CDR3nt: TGCAGCGTTGAAGATAATCGGGCAACGTTGGGCGGTGAGCAGTTCTTC; v_gene: TRBV29-1; abundance: few; j_gene: TRBJ2-1; d_gene: -
CDR3aa: CAWSPGPVEAFF; CDR3nt: TGTGCCTGGAGTCCAGGCCCGGTCGAAGCTTTCTTT; v_gene: TRBV30; abundance: once; j_gene: TRBJ1-1; d_gene: -
CDR3aa: CASSLDRGQPQHF; CDR3nt: TGTGCCAGCAGCTTGGACAGAGGTCAGCCCCAGCATTTT; v_gene: TRBV9; abundance: -; j_gene: TRBJ1-5; d_gene: -
CDR3aa: CASSLAGASYNEQFF; CDR3nt: TGTGCCAGCAGTTTAGCGGGGGCCTCCTACAATGAGCAGTTCTTC; v_gene: TRBV27; abundance: once; j_gene: TRBJ2-1; d_gene: -
CDR3aa: CASSSRTGYNTEAFF; CDR3nt: TGTGCCAGCAGCTCCCGGACAGGGTATAACACTGAAGCTTTCTTT; v_gene: TRBV9; abundance: -; j_gene: TRBJ1-1; d_gene: TRBD1
CDR3aa: CASSPRQGRAAATNEKLFF; CDR3nt: TGTGCCAGCAGTCCCCGACAGGGTAGAGCAGCTGCAACTAATGAAAAACTGTTTTTT; v_gene: TRBV7-9; abundance: -; j_gene: TRBJ1-4; d_gene: TRBD1
CDR3aa: CATQPGSNYGYTF; CDR3nt: TGTGCCACCCAGCCAGGCTCGAACTATGGCTACACCTTC; v_gene: TRBV28; abundance: once; j_gene: TRBJ1-2; d_gene: -
CDR3aa: CASGLGLNQPQHF; CDR3nt: TGTGCTAGTGGTTTGGGGCTAAATCAGCCCCAGCATTTT; v_gene: TRBV12-5; abundance: -; j_gene: TRBJ1-5; d_gene: -
CDR3aa: CSVEDDRGLSNYGYTF; CDR3nt: TGCAGCGTTGAAGATGACAGGGGGCTTTCTAACTATGGCTACACCTTC; v_gene: TRBV29-1; abundance: -; j_gene: TRBJ1-2; d_gene: TRBD1
CDR3aa: CASGEDSGQPQHF; CDR3nt: TGTGCCAGCGGAGAGGACAGCGGCCAGCCCCAGCATTTT; v_gene: TRBV6-5; abundance: -; j_gene: TRBJ1-5; d_gene: -
CDR3aa: CASSPPSFGEAFF; CDR3nt: TGTGCCAGCAGCCCCCCATCATTCGGTGAAGCTTTCTTT; v_gene: TRBV9; abundance: -; j_gene: TRBJ1-1; d_gene: -
CDR3aa: CASRYTPGDQPQHF; CDR3nt: TGTGCCAGCAGGTATACCCCGGGCGATCAGCCCCAGCATTTT; v_gene: TRBV2; abundance: few; j_gene: TRBJ1-5; d_gene: -
CDR3aa: CASSPGTDFSSNYGYTF; CDR3nt: TGTGCCAGCAGTCCAGGGACGGATTTCAGTTCTAACTATGGCTACACCTTC; v_gene: TRBV2; abundance: -; j_gene: TRBJ1-2; d_gene: -
CDR3aa: CAWSVDVDFYEQYF; CDR3nt: TGTGCCTGGAGTGTAGATGTCGACTTCTACGAGCAGTACTTC; v_gene: TRBV30; abundance: -; j_gene: TRBJ2-7; d_gene: -
CDR3aa: CASSVRAVGTDTQYF; CDR3nt: TGTGCCAGCAGCGTAAGGGCGGTGGGCACAGATACGCAGTATTTT; v_gene: TRBV9; abundance: -; j_gene: TRBJ2-3; d_gene: -
CDR3aa: CASSLIVLGRDETEAFF; CDR3nt: TGTGCCAGCAGCTTAATCGTCTTGGGCAGGGACGAAACTGAAGCTTTCTTT; v_gene: TRBV7-2; abundance: -; j_gene: TRBJ1-1; d_gene: -
CDR3aa: CAWNAVRGNTEAFF; CDR3nt: TGTGCCTGGAACGCCGTTCGGGGAAACACTGAAGCTTTCTTT; v_gene: TRBV30; abundance: -; j_gene: TRBJ1-1; d_gene: -
CDR3aa: CSVSRQGGHEQYF; CDR3nt: TGCAGCGTTTCGAGACAGGGTGGCCACGAGCAGTACTTC; v_gene: TRBV29-1; abundance: few; j_gene: TRBJ2-7; d_gene: TRBD1